The TCR beta chain described here comes from a study of blood T cells in healthy people across ages. The wider study: About one barcoded TCR beta cDNA was captured per two T cells.

Primed by a sample-barcoded 5' primer and a J-beta primer mix, a second PCR proceeded for 7 to 11 cycles. MiXCR, run by TCRdb on the 5' RACE reads, gives a single entry per CDR3 protein. The sample records about 1.6 million distinct CDR3 sequences, about 32% being singletons. About this clonotype itself: The antigen remains undetermined.

Broader study findings: When set beside aged donors, long-lived donors presented more naive CD4+ cells and higher diversity.

The sequenced material came from blood. The source of this sequence is a woman aged 25 to 39 in good health.

CDR3 protein: CASSVELLDPGQGNEQFF. The CDR3 nucleotides are TGTGCCAGCAGCGTCGAACTACTAGATCCGGGACAGGGTAATGAGCAGTTCTTC. V and J are TRBV9 and TRBJ2-1; 9 bases are shared with TRBD1. Germline CDR1 and CDR2: SGDLS and YYNGEE. The CDR3 length is 18 residues. With V trimmed by 2 bases and J by 7 bases, 16 bases remained unmatched.